This T cell receptor beta chain was found in a study of T cell responses to AZD1222 COVID-19 vaccine. Notes on the study in general: Samples come after the peak T cell response, not at day 14. Spike-specific TCR breadth and depth grew following two AZD1222 doses. Donors were mostly white British, more females; clonal diversity possibly underestimated.

Germline lookup yields CDR1 SNHLY and CDR2 FYNNEI. CDR3 length: 13 residues. V was cut by 10 bases and J by 10 bases, with 17 bases left in between. About this clone itself: Its antigen is unidentified.

Sequencing used immunoSEQ multiplex PCR; TCRdb keeps in-frame clones, though not all of them. The table records about 150,000 clones, 90% to 95% of them present only once. This clonotype was obtained from an adult in good health. The input for sequencing was peripheral blood, taken on day 0 of AZD1222 vaccination. V and J are TRBV2 and TRBJ1-6; D call uncertain. CDR3 protein: CATARSPGSPLHF. The CDR3 DNA follows: TGTGCCACCGCCCGATCGCCGGGGTCACCCCTCCACTTT.